One and the same sample provided the 18 T cell receptor beta chains below, sequenced in a study of T cell responses to AZD1222 COVID-19 vaccine. The table came from immunoSEQ multiplex PCR; TCRdb's copy has only in-frame clones and leaves some out. The table records about 120,000 clones, 80% to 90% of them present only once. The sequences come from peripheral blood, collected on day 0 of AZD1222 vaccination. These TCRs come from an adult in good health.

The chain carries TRBV13 and TRBJ2-3; 9 nucleotides line up with TRBD2. Germline V gene sequence: CDR1 PRHDT, CDR2 FYEKMQ (reference sequence). With V trimmed by 2 bases and J by 2 bases, 5 bases remained unmatched. The CDR3 has 16 residues. CDR3 coding DNA: TGTGCCAGCAGCTTAAGTAGCGGGGGCCTCACAGATACGCAGTATTTT. Encoded protein: CASSLSSGGLTDTQYF.

The chain recombines TRBV6-5 with TRBJ1-1; 7 positions match TRBD1. Germline CDR1 MNHEY, CDR2 SVGAGI. The CDR3 runs 14 residues. V gave up 5 bases and J gave up 2 bases; unmatched junction bases: 5. The CDR3 DNA reads TGTGCCAGCAGTCGACAGGGTCCAAACACTGAAGCTTTCTTT. Protein: CASSRQGPNTEAFF.

The chain is built from TRBV5-1 and TRBJ1-3; possibly TRBD1 for D (6 bases). V was clipped by 0 bases and J by 0 bases, with 13 bases between them. CDR1 and CDR2 from the germline V gene are SGHRS and YFSETQ. This CDR3 comprises 17 residues. The CDR3 region is CASSLANQGFSGNTIYF. CDR3 nucleotide sequence: TGCGCCAGCAGCTTGGCTAATCAGGGGTTCTCTGGAAACACCATATATTTT.

CDR3 amino acids: CASSFRRVGGNEQFF. The CDR3 DNA follows: TGTGCCAGCAGCTTTAGACGCGTAGGGGGCAATGAGCAGTTCTTC. The rearrangement uses TRBV11-3 and TRBJ2-1; weak D call: TRBD1 (6 bases). CDR3 size: 15 residues. Trimming took 3 bases from V and 6 from J, leaving 15 bases between them. CDR1 and CDR2 from the germline V gene are SGHNT and YENEEA.

This chain joins TRBV7-3 and TRBJ2-2, with 11 bases matching TRBD1. J was trimmed by 7 bases and V by 6 bases; bases with no gene match: 13. Looked up from germline, CDR1 is SGHTA and CDR2 is FQGTGA. This CDR3 has 17 amino acids. The CDR3 reads CASRHGAGTGGGGELFF. In nucleotides, the CDR3 is TGTGCCAGCAGACACGGAGCCGGGACAGGGGGAGGCGGGGAGCTGTTTTTT.

This chain connects TRBV12-3 or TRBV12-4 to TRBJ1-2, with TRBD1 as a possible D gene (6 bases). The CDR3 totals 12 residues. V shed 10 bases and J shed 3 bases, with 12 bases lying between them. In DNA, the CDR3 is TGTGCCATCAGGGGTTCGGACTATGGCTACACCTTC. Translation gives CAIRGSDYGYTF.

This clone was counted once. Other DNA sequences of this sample code for an identical CDR3. The CDR3 DNA sequence: TGTGCCAGCAGCTTAGGACAGGGGGGCTACGAGCAGTACTTC. Translation: CASSLGQGGYEQYF. The chain links TRBV7-2 to TRBJ2-7; 9 nucleotides line up with TRBD1. With V trimmed by 1 base and J by 3 bases, 1 base remained unmatched. CDR3 length equals 14 residues. Looked up from germline, CDR1 is SGHTA and CDR2 is FQGNSA.

This sequence joins TRBV11-2 and TRBJ1-4; TRBD1 is a possible D gene (6 bases). Germline CDR1 SGHAT, CDR2 FQNNGV. V was cut by 3 bases and J by 6 bases, with 11 bases left in between. The CDR3 runs to 14 residues. The CDR3 region is CASSLGRGYEKLFF. The CDR3 region has the DNA TGTGCCAGCAGCTTGGGCAGGGGTTATGAAAAACTGTTTTTT.

This rearrangement joins TRBV18 to TRBJ2-7, with 9 bases aligning to TRBD2. This CDR3 contains 17 residues. V dropped 0 bases and J dropped 5; count of bases not matched to a gene: 11. In germline, CDR1 is KGHSH, CDR2 LQKENI. In DNA form, the CDR3 reads TGTGCCAGCTCACCACCGTCGACTAGCGGATTGAGTCACGAGCAGTACTTC. Amino acids: CASSPPSTSGLSHEQYF. The full variable domain, rest sourced from reference TRBV18 and TRBJ2-7, is NAGVMQNPRHLVRRRGQEARLRCSPMKGHSHVYWYRQLPEEGLKFMVYLQKENIIDESGMPKERFSAEFPKEGPSILRIQQVVRGDSAAYFCASSPPSTSGLSHEQYFGPGTRLTVT.

Only a few counts were recorded for this clone. This chain links TRBV7-9 with TRBJ2-3; 8 bases line up with TRBD2. The CDR3 consists of 17 residues. CDR1 is SEHNR and CDR2 is FQNEAQ in the germline V gene (reference sequence). V lost 5 bases, J lost 1 base, and 11 bases stayed unmatched. CDR3 sequence (DNA): TGTGCCAGCAGCAAAAACGAACTAGCGGAGGGCACAGATACGCAGTATTTT. Translated: CASSKNELAEGTDTQYF.

This clone was recorded a few times. V usage is TRBV6-1 and J usage is TRBJ2-3; TRBD2 aligns across 11 bases. V lost 3 bases and J lost 5; bases outside the gene matches: 7. Germline lookup yields CDR1 MNHNS and CDR2 SASEGT. CDR3 length equals 16 residues. This chain's CDR3 is CASSDLSGGAGDTQYF. CDR3 nucleotide sequence: TGTGCCAGCAGTGATCTTAGCGGGGGGGCCGGAGATACGCAGTATTTT.

This rearrangement joins TRBV20-1 to TRBJ1-1, with unresolved D. The germline CDR1 and CDR2 sequences are DFQATT and SNEGSKA (reference sequence). Trimming removed 1 base from V and 6 bases from J, with 6 bases in between. CDR3 length equals 11 residues. CDR3 protein: CSARAGAEAFF. As DNA, the CDR3 is TGCAGTGCTAGAGCCGGTGCTGAAGCTTTCTTT.

This chain uses TRBV3-1 (or the pseudogene TRBV3-2) with TRBJ1-6; a weak D match, TRBD1 (5 bases). The length of the CDR3 is 14 residues. The V end lost 8 bases, the J end lost 7 bases, and 15 bases lay between the germline ends. Germline assignment: CDR1 LGHDT and CDR2 YNNKEL (reference sequence). The DNA of the CDR3 is TGTGCCAGCGGGCAGGGATCAGGCAATTCACCCCTCCACTTT. It is translated as CASGQGSGNSPLHF.

J is TRBJ1-2 and V is TRBV4-2, with D uncertain. Trimming pared 0 bases from V and 7 bases from J, leaving 0 bases between. This CDR3 comprises 10 residues. CDR1 is LGHNA and CDR2 is YNFKEQ in the germline V gene. This CDR3 reads CASSQDGYTF. The CDR3 nucleotides read TGTGCCAGCAGCCAAGATGGCTACACCTTC.

In its sample, this clone was seen once. The chain links TRBV19 to TRBJ1-5; perhaps TRBD1 as D (5 bases). Trimming took off 3 bases at V and 5 bases at J, with 11 bases between the two ends. The germline V gene has CDR1 LNHDA and CDR2 SQIVND (reference sequence). The CDR3 is made up of 14 amino acids. CDR3 coding DNA: TGTGCCAGTAGTATTCATGGGGGGGATCAGCCCCAGCATTTT. Translating gives CASSIHGGDQPQHF.

The chain has TRBV7-8 and TRBJ1-5, with D possibly being TRBD1 (5 bases). The CDR3 contains 16 residues. V was clipped by 1 base and J by 6 bases, with 16 bases between them. The germline CDR1 and CDR2 sequences are SGHVS and FQNEAQ. The CDR3 coding sequence is TGTGCCAGCAGCTTAGTGACGCGGGGGGAAAGTCAGCCCCAGCATTTT. It encodes CASSLVTRGESQPQHF. The full variable domain, with the rest looked up from reference TRBV7-8 and TRBJ1-5, is GAGVSQSPRYKVAKRGQDVALRCDPISGHVSLFWYQQALGQGPEFLTYFQNEAQLDKSGLPSDRFFAERPEGSVSTLKIQRTQQEDSAVYLCASSLVTRGESQPQHFGDGTRLSIL.

The chain recombines TRBV6-5 with TRBJ2-7; no reliable D call. CDR3 length: 16 residues. The V end lost 4 bases, the J end lost 7 bases, and 23 bases lay between the germline ends. Germline loops: CDR1 MNHEY, CDR2 SVGAGI. The CDR3 loop is CASSSRTVRSSREQYF. CDR3 coding DNA: TGTGCCAGCAGTTCCCGGACGGTTCGTTCTTCCCGGGAGCAGTACTTC.

J is TRBJ1-4 and V is TRBV6-2 or TRBV6-3, with D possibly TRBD1 on 5 matching bases. This CDR3 is built from 16 residues. Trimming stripped 0 bases from V and 8 bases from J, with 16 bases between. Germline V gene data show CDR1 as MNHEY and CDR2 as SVGEGT. The CDR3 DNA reads as TGTGCCAGCAGTTACTCGGGAGTGAAAAGGGGCGAAAAACTGTTTTTT. It codes for CASSYSGVKRGEKLFF.